This T cell receptor beta chain was captured by sequencing in a study of OX40 agonist ivuxolimab in advanced cancers. Study-level points and caveats: At 0.1 to 3.0 mg/kg and by week 6, CD4+ and CD8+ T cells in the blood had expanded clonally. Low normalized T-cell clonal expansion was additionally recorded for some nonresponders.

The method was immunoSEQ multiplex PCR; TCRdb's version includes in-frame clones alone and lacks a portion of them. In the table there are over 45,000 clones, approximately 80% of which are singletons. With respect to this clone: What it recognizes is unknown.

If patients had autoimmune disease history or systemic immunosuppression, they were excluded. Blood was sampled at baseline, cycle 4 day 1, and cycle 7 day 1. Germline values: CDR1 SGHAT, CDR2 FQNNGV. The CDR3 is 15 amino acids. The V end lost 4 bases, the J end lost 12 bases, and 19 bases lay between the germline ends. The V gene is TRBV11-2, the J gene TRBJ1-6; D not certain. Sequencing used CD4+ or CD8+ T cells sorted from blood, obtained in a trial of the OX40 agonist ivuxolimab. This clonotype was sampled from an adult with an advanced solid tumor such as melanoma, head and neck, liver or kidney cancer. In DNA, the CDR3 is TGTGCCAGCAGCTCCCGGCCCGACGGCAGTCAACCCCTCCACTTT. It codes for CASSSRPDGSQPLHF.